Following are 26 T cell receptor beta chains from one sample sequenced in a study of CD8 T cells in Susac syndrome (dated by TCRdb to the late 2010s). The library was built by means of the immunoSEQ multiplex PCR assay. RNA was extracted with the RNeasy kit and 0.5 to 1 ug was reverse transcribed using random hexamers. Using fastp at Q25 and MiXCR, TCRdb reprocessed the public reads and kept productive beta chains. Rows with one shared CDR3 protein collapse into an entry with the most common genes and DNA. This sample is represented by 85,000 to 90,000 distinct CDR3 sequences; approximately 92% of them were singletons. The ten top clones hold around 0.3% of the sample. Sequencing used CD8+ T cells from PBMCs. Source of these receptors: a human donor in good health.

The chain carries TRBV7-9 and TRBJ2-5; 9 bases map to TRBD2. V trimming: 4 bases; J trimming: 2 bases; junction bases outside the gene matches: 8. CDR3 length: 16 residues. Per the germline V gene, CDR1 is SEHNR and CDR2 is FQNEAQ (reference sequence). The CDR3 bases are TGTGCCAGCAGCTCCCGACTAGCGGCCTCTCAAGAGACCCAGTACTTC. It translates to CASSSRLAASQETQYF. The full variable domain, rest sourced from reference TRBV7-9 and TRBJ2-5, is DTGVSQNPRHKITKRGQNVTFRCDPISEHNRLYWYRQTLGQGPEFLTYFQNEAQLEKSRLLSDRFSAERPKGSFSTLEIQRTEQGDSAMYLCASSSRLAASQETQYFGPGTRLLVL.

V gene TRBV25-1 combines with J gene TRBJ1-1; no definite D call. Germline loops: CDR1 MGHDK, CDR2 SYGVNS. V lost 2 bases, J lost 0 bases, and 4 bases lay in between. This CDR3 has 13 residues. CDR3 amino acids: CASSEGMNTEAFF. DNA for the CDR3: TGTGCCAGCAGTGAAGGTATGAACACTGAAGCTTTCTTT.

The J gene is TRBJ2-7, the V gene TRBV12-3 or TRBV12-4, with 7 positions matching TRBD1. The V segment lost 5 bases and the J segment 0 bases; nucleotides outside the gene matches: 10. The CDR3 runs 16 residues. CDR3 residues: CASSPRQGPPSYEQYF. CDR3 DNA: TGTGCCAGCAGTCCTAGACAGGGTCCACCCTCCTACGAGCAGTACTTC.

The chain links TRBV6-5 to TRBJ1-4; TRBD1 aligns across 7 bases. In germline, CDR1 is MNHEY, CDR2 SVGAGI. V lost 6 bases, J lost 3 bases, and 4 bases stayed unmatched. The CDR3 covers 14 residues. DNA for the CDR3: TGTGCCAGCAGAGCCGGGACAGCTAATGAAAAACTGTTTTTT. This gives the protein CASRAGTANEKLFF.

DNA of the CDR3: TGTGCCAGCAGCTCACCTAGCGGGGGATACACAGATACGCAGTATTTT. Residues: CASSSPSGGYTDTQYF. This sequence joins TRBV11-2 and TRBJ2-3; the match to TRBD2 covers 10 bases. The CDR3 consists of 16 residues. V dropped 4 bases and J dropped 2; count of bases not matched to a gene: 6. Germline assignment: CDR1 SGHAT and CDR2 FQNNGV.

The genes are TRBV7-6 and TRBJ2-3, with D unresolved. Trimming cost V 5 bases and J 3 bases, with 21 bases left between them. Germline V gives CDR1 SGHVS, CDR2 FNYEAQ. This CDR3 has 17 amino acids. CDR3 nucleotides: TGTGCCAGCAGCCCAGGATGGCCAGACCTCACGACAGATACGCAGTATTTT. This gives the protein CASSPGWPDLTTDTQYF. Complete variable domain (other parts from reference TRBV7-6 and TRBJ2-3): GAGVSQSPRYKVTKRGQDVALRCDPISGHVSLYWYRQALGQGPEFLTYFNYEAQQDKSGLPNDRFSAERPEGSISTLTIQRTEQRDSAMYRCASSPGWPDLTTDTQYFGPGTRLTVL.

This clonotype has just a few counts. The chain couples TRBV27 to TRBJ1-2; 7 bases agree with TRBD1. CDR1 is MNHEY and CDR2 is SMNVEV in the germline V gene (reference sequence). The trim removed 3 bases at V and 4 bases at J, leaving 2 bases unmatched. CDR3 length: 13 residues. The DNA of the CDR3 is TGTGCCAGCAGTTTCGGGACAGCCTATGGCTACACCTTC. It encodes CASSFGTAYGYTF.

The chain employs TRBV2 and TRBJ1-1; no clear D gene. Looked up from germline, CDR1 is SNHLY and CDR2 is FYNNEI. Trimming shortened V by 10 bases and J by 0 bases, and 9 bases separated the two germline ends. CDR3 length: 12 amino acids. The DNA of the CDR3 is TGTGCCATGCTTCGGGTGAACACTGAAGCTTTCTTT. Encoded protein: CAMLRVNTEAFF.

V is TRBV5-6 and J is TRBJ2-5; 11 nucleotides align to TRBD2. Trimming took 4 bases from V and 5 from J; bases not matched to a gene: 4. CDR1 and CDR2 from the germline V gene are SGHDT and YYEEEE. The CDR3 runs to 14 residues. DNA of the CDR3: TGTGCCAGCAGCGTGGGACTAGCGGTTGAGACCCAGTACTTC. Translating it yields CASSVGLAVETQYF.

This clonotype was detected once. The chain combines TRBV20-1 with TRBJ2-7; 7 bases line up with TRBD2. This CDR3 spans 13 amino acids. J lost 2 bases, V lost 1 base, and 2 bases had no gene match. Germline values: CDR1 DFQATT, CDR2 SNEGSKA (reference sequence). CDR3 nucleotides: TGCAGTGCTAGAGGTAGCGGGCCCTACGAGCAGTACTTC. This encodes CSARGSGPYEQYF.

The gene calls are TRBV19 and TRBJ1-1; a possible D gene is TRBD1 (6 bases). Germline V gives CDR1 LNHDA, CDR2 SQIVND (reference sequence). This CDR3 region has 15 residues. The V end lost 6 bases, the J end lost 4 bases, and 18 bases lay between the germline ends. DNA for the CDR3: TGTGCCAGTAGAACTATACGGCGAGGGGGCACTGAAGCTTTCTTT. Translation gives CASRTIRRGGTEAFF. Using reference TRBV19 and TRBJ1-1 for the parts outside the CDR3, the full variable domain is DGGITQSPKYLFRKEGQNVTLSCEQNLNHDAMYWYRQDPGQGLRLIYYSQIVNDFQKGDIAEGYSVSREKKESFPLTVTSAQKNPTAFYLCASRTIRRGGTEAFFGQGTRLTVV.

This clonotype was seen once. This sequence joins TRBV13 and TRBJ1-2; 7 bases line up with TRBD1. The CDR3 contains 14 residues. V lost 4 bases and J lost 4; bases outside the gene matches: 6. Germline V CDR1 and CDR2: PRHDT, FYEKMQ (reference sequence). The CDR3 nucleotides read TGTGCCAGCAGCTCAACGGGGACAGCCTATGGCTACACCTTC. Amino acids: CASSSTGTAYGYTF.

The rearrangement uses TRBV12-3 or TRBV12-4 and TRBJ2-2; D is unclear. The CDR3 extends over 14 amino acids. V was cut by 3 bases and J by 1 base, with 6 bases left in between. The CDR3 DNA follows: TGTGCCAGCAGTTTTGGCTTGAACACCGGGGAGCTGTTTTTT. It encodes CASSFGLNTGELFF.

The V and J genes are TRBV12-3 or TRBV12-4 and TRBJ2-7, with D possibly TRBD1 on 6 matching bases. This CDR3 region has 14 residues. V lost 7 bases, J lost 1 base, and 14 bases lay in between. The CDR3 sequence: CASTNGQPSYEQYF. CDR3 DNA sequence: TGTGCCAGCACTAACGGACAGCCTTCCTACGAGCAGTACTTC.

In this sample, this clonotype turned up once. V gene TRBV6-1 combines with J gene TRBJ1-1; D remains unclear. The germline gives CDR1 MNHNS, CDR2 SASEGT. The CDR3 is made up of 15 amino acids. Trimming removed 7 bases from V and 1 base from J, with 16 bases in between. CDR3 residues: CASKGQLTENTEAFF. Written as DNA, the CDR3 is TGTGCCAGCAAAGGGCAGCTTACCGAGAACACTGAAGCTTTCTTT.

The chain uses TRBV7-9 and TRBJ2-5; the match to TRBD1 covers 9 bases. The V gene end was trimmed by 4 bases and the J gene end by 3 bases; junction bases not matched to a gene: 3. This CDR3 spans 14 amino acids. From germline, CDR1 is SEHNR and CDR2 FQNEAQ (reference sequence). CDR3 sequence (DNA): TGTGCCAGCAGCTACAGACAGGGGGAAGAGACCCAGTACTTC. Protein product: CASSYRQGEETQYF.

This clonotype showed up just once. The chain links TRBV2 to TRBJ1-2, with a tentative D call TRBD1 (6 bases). With 8 bases removed from V and 6 bases from J, the gap between germline ends came to 19 bases. Germline values: CDR1 SNHLY, CDR2 FYNNEI. The CDR3 runs 14 residues. The CDR3 DNA follows: TGTGCCAGCGTAAGAGGGAAGACAGGAAATGGCTACACCTTC. The encoded protein is CASVRGKTGNGYTF.

This clonotype was observed a few times. This chain uses TRBV5-6 with TRBJ2-7; 7 bases match TRBD2. J gave up 2 bases and V 2 bases, and 4 bases lay outside the gene matches. CDR1 is SGHDT and CDR2 is YYEEEE in the germline V gene. The CDR3 runs 14 residues. The CDR3: CASSFGLAAYEQYF. Here the CDR3 DNA reads TGTGCCAGCAGCTTCGGGCTAGCGGCCTACGAGCAGTACTTC.

This clonotype appeared once. The CDR3 loop is CASIHRAPQFYGYTF. Here the CDR3 DNA reads TGTGCCAGCATACACAGAGCCCCGCAGTTTTATGGCTACACCTTC. The chain couples TRBV6-1 to TRBJ1-2; no firm D call. The germline CDR1 and CDR2 sequences are MNHNS and SASEGT. The CDR3 spans 15 residues. Trimming pared 7 bases from V and 5 bases from J, leaving 20 bases between.

The rearrangement uses TRBV10-3 and TRBJ1-1; D gene uncertain. CDR1 and CDR2 from the germline V gene are ENHRY and SYGVKD. V was pared by 3 bases and J by 2 bases, with 10 bases between. The CDR3 has 14 amino acids. CDR3 in DNA: TGTGCCATCAGTGAAGAGGGAGATAACACTGAAGCTTTCTTT. Its translation: CAISEEGDNTEAFF.

The J gene is TRBJ1-1, the V gene TRBV19; D is perhaps TRBD1 (6 bases). The CDR3 is 15 residues long. Trimming left V 4 bases short and J 4 bases short, with 16 bases between. Germline values: CDR1 LNHDA, CDR2 SQIVND (reference sequence). The CDR3 here is CASSSSPSQGTEAFF. CDR3 coding DNA: TGTGCCAGTAGTAGCTCCCCATCACAGGGCACTGAAGCTTTCTTT.

V is TRBV5-1 and J is TRBJ1-2; the match to TRBD1 covers 7 bases. The germline V gene has CDR1 SGHRS and CDR2 YFSETQ. There are 14 residues in the CDR3. Unmatched junction bases numbered 7, after V lost 4 bases and J lost 4 bases. The CDR3 spells CASSPGTESYGYTF. DNA for the CDR3: TGCGCCAGCAGCCCCGGGACAGAGAGCTATGGCTACACCTTC.

The chain recombines TRBV9 with TRBJ2-1; D is ambiguous. This CDR3 comprises 17 residues. CDR1 SGDLS and CDR2 YYNGEE come from the germline V gene. Trimming cost V 0 bases and J 0 bases, with 13 bases left between them. CDR3 bases: TGTGCCAGCAGCGTAGCACGGAGTGGTCCCTCCTACAATGAGCAGTTCTTC. It yields the protein CASSVARSGPSYNEQFF.

The genes are TRBV7-9 and TRBJ2-3; D might be TRBD1 (6 bases). Germline lookup yields CDR1 SEHNR and CDR2 FQNEAQ (reference sequence). The V end was cut by 5 bases, the J end by 4 bases, with 7 bases between. The CDR3 is made up of 12 amino acids. The CDR3 sequence is CASSQGSDTQYF. CDR3 nucleotides: TGTGCCAGCAGCCAGGGGTCAGATACGCAGTATTTT.

The rearrangement joins TRBV7-2 to TRBJ1-6; D ambiguous. The CDR3 runs to 15 residues. From germline, CDR1 is SGHTA and CDR2 FQGNSA. The germline V and J ends were trimmed by 5 bases and 5 bases, with 13 bases remaining between them. CDR3 sequence (DNA): TGTGCCAGCAGCCGCGGACGCGCTGATAATTCACCCCTCCACTTT. Its protein product is CASSRGRADNSPLHF.

The V gene is TRBV18, the J gene TRBJ1-2; 7 positions match TRBD1. The germline V gene encodes CDR1 KGHSH and CDR2 LQKENI. V lost 0 bases to trimming and J lost 4 bases; unmatched junction nucleotides: 8. The CDR3 runs to 16 residues. CDR3 protein: CASSPPGQRIAYGYTF. As DNA, the CDR3 is TGTGCCAGCTCACCACCGGGACAGCGCATCGCCTATGGCTACACCTTC.